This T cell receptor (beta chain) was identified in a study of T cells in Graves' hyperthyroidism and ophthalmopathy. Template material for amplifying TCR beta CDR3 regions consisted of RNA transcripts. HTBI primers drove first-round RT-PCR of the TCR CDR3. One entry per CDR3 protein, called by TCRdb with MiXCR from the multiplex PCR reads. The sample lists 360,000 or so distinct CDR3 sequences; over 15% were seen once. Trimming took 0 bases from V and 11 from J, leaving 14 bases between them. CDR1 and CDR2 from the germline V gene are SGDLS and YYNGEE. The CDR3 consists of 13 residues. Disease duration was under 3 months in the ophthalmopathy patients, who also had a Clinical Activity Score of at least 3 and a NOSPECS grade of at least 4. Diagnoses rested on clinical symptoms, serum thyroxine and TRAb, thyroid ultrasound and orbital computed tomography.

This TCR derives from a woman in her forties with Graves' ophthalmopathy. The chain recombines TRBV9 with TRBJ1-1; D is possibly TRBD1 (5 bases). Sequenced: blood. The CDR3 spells CASSVVSGGDAFF. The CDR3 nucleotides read TGTGCCAGCAGCGTAGTCTCCGGGGGAGACGCTTTCTTT. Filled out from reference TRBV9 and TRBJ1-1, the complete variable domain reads DSGVTQTPKHLITATGQRVTLRCSPRSGDLSVYWYQQSLDQGLQFLIQYYNGEERAKGNILERFSAQQFPDLHSELNLSSLELGDSALYFCASSVVSGGDAFFGQGTRLTVV.